One and the same sample provided the 32 T cell receptor beta chains below, sequenced in a study of control samples from healthy donors and cancer patients. Profiling relied on immunoSEQ multiplex PCR, and the TCRdb table lists in-frame clones only, not all of them. The table includes some 95,000 clones, about 91% detected once. Sequenced: blood. The source of these receptors is a man aged 25 to 40 in good health.

The chain joins TRBV11-2 to TRBJ2-1; D is uncertain. Germline V gene lookup returns CDR1 SGHAT and CDR2 FQNNGV. V dropped 1 base and J dropped 4 bases, with 8 bases sitting between them. This CDR3 region has 14 residues. The CDR3 nucleotides read TGTGCCAGCAGCTTAGTTTTGGGATACAATGAGCAGTTCTTC. Its translation: CASSLVLGYNEQFF.

This clone has more than one count but fewer than ten. The rearrangement joins TRBV5-1 to TRBJ1-1; D uncertain. The CDR3 loop spans 13 amino acids. Germline V gives CDR1 SGHRS, CDR2 YFSETQ. Trimming left V 4 bases short and J 3 bases short, with 10 bases between. The CDR3 coding sequence is TGCGCCAGCAGCACCGACCATTACACTGAAGCTTTCTTT. Protein product: CASSTDHYTEAFF.

The chain links TRBV6-5 to TRBJ1-2; the D is unclear. V lost 0 bases and J lost 2, with 4 bases in between. Germline-derived CDR1 and CDR2 are MNHEY and SVGAGI. The length of the CDR3 is 13 residues. The CDR3 protein is CASSYSRNYGYTF. The DNA of the CDR3 is TGTGCCAGCAGTTACTCGAGGAACTATGGCTACACCTTC.

J is TRBJ2-1 and V is TRBV11-2; D might be TRBD1 or TRBD2, each matching 6 bases. Germline assignment: CDR1 SGHAT and CDR2 FQNNGV. V was trimmed by 1 base and J by 2 bases, leaving 15 bases between them. The CDR3 totals 17 residues. The chain's CDR3 is CASSLGHRRDTYNEQFF. The DNA for the CDR3 is TGTGCCAGCAGCTTAGGTCACCGGCGGGACACCTACAATGAGCAGTTCTTC.

The CDR3 loop reads CASKAERDGRYEQYF. Written as DNA, the CDR3 is TGTGCCAGCAAGGCAGAGCGGGATGGCAGATACGAGCAGTACTTC. The rearrangement links TRBV6-5 to TRBJ2-7; TRBD2 matches at 7 bases. This CDR3 has 15 amino acids. The V gene's germline CDR1 is MNHEY and CDR2 SVGAGI. V lost 7 bases, J lost 4 bases, and 13 bases stayed unmatched.

The chain employs TRBV5-4 and TRBJ2-3; TRBD2 matches 11 bases. J lost 1 base, V lost 0 bases, and 7 bases had no gene match. The germline gives CDR1 SGHNT, CDR2 YYREEE (reference sequence). The CDR3 sequence is 18 residues long. The CDR3 DNA follows: TGTGCCAGCAGCTTGGATTTAGCGGGAGGGCCTGGCACAGATACGCAGTATTTT. Encoded protein: CASSLDLAGGPGTDTQYF.

The J gene is TRBJ2-7, the V gene TRBV18, with TRBD1 matching over 8 bases. The length of the CDR3 is 14 residues. V lost 4 bases, J lost 5 bases, and 7 bases stayed unmatched. Germline loops: CDR1 KGHSH, CDR2 LQKENI. CDR3 nucleotides: TGTGCCAGCTCACTAATGGACAGGGTTAACGAGCAGTACTTC. Translated: CASSLMDRVNEQYF.

The chain uses TRBV19 and TRBJ2-5; the match to TRBD2 covers 8 bases. Germline V gene sequence: CDR1 LNHDA, CDR2 SQIVND (reference sequence). After removal of 3 bases from V and 5 bases from J, the junction contained 5 bases not matched to a gene. The CDR3 is 14 amino acids. The CDR3 nucleotides are TGTGCCAGTAGTATTGGGGTAGCGGGGGAGACCCAGTACTTC. Its translation: CASSIGVAGETQYF.

This clone was seen more than once but under ten times. The rearrangement links TRBV6-5 to TRBJ1-2; D is possibly TRBD1 (6 bases). V lost 5 bases and J lost 4, with 14 bases in between. CDR1 MNHEY and CDR2 SVGAGI come from the germline V gene. The CDR3 has 14 residues. The CDR3 sequence: CASSKQGGRYGYTF. DNA of the CDR3: TGTGCCAGCAGTAAACAGGGAGGTCGCTATGGCTACACCTTC.

V usage is TRBV9 and J usage is TRBJ1-1; TRBD1 might be the D (5 bases). The length of the CDR3 is 14 residues. The germline CDR1 and CDR2 sequences are SGDLS and YYNGEE. The V gene lost 2 bases and the J gene lost 3 bases, with 11 bases spanning the gap. The CDR3 DNA sequence: TGTGCCAGCAGCGTCCGTATGGGGGACACTGAAGCTTTCTTT. Encoded protein: CASSVRMGDTEAFF. Full variable domain (missing parts from reference TRBV9 and TRBJ1-1): DSGVTQTPKHLITATGQRVTLRCSPRSGDLSVYWYQQSLDQGLQFLIQYYNGEERAKGNILERFSAQQFPDLHSELNLSSLELGDSALYFCASSVRMGDTEAFFGQGTRLTVV.

As DNA, the CDR3 is TGTGCCAGCAGCTTAATCGGGGCCAAAAACATTCAGTACTTC. Amino acid sequence: CASSLIGAKNIQYF. This chain joins TRBV11-3 and TRBJ2-4; D is undetermined. The CDR3 consists of 14 residues. Trimming cost V 2 bases and J 1 base, with 6 bases left between them. Per germline, CDR1 SGHNT and CDR2 YENEEA.

This clone was seen a few times. The rearrangement joins TRBV11-2 to TRBJ2-2, with TRBD2 identical over 10 bases. In germline, CDR1 is SGHAT, CDR2 FQNNGV. This CDR3 spans 16 amino acids. Trimming cost V 5 bases and J 6 bases; bases outside gene matches: 9. The CDR3 DNA is TGTGCCAGCAGCCAATCTAGCGGGAGCTCCGCCGGGGAGCTGTTTTTT. It specifies CASSQSSGSSAGELFF.

This clone was counted once. The chain is built from TRBV9 and TRBJ2-2; D is undetermined. The CDR3 has 15 residues. Germline V CDR1 and CDR2: SGDLS, YYNGEE. V was cut by 0 bases and J by 1 base, with 7 bases left in between. CDR3 DNA sequence: TGTGCCAGCAGCGTAGGCCTAGAGAACACCGGGGAGCTGTTTTTT. It is translated as CASSVGLENTGELFF.

The chain combines TRBV30 with TRBJ1-2; unclear D gene. V lost 3 bases and J lost 7, with 15 bases in between. The CDR3 covers 13 residues. Germline values: CDR1 GTSNPN, CDR2 SVGIG (reference sequence). CDR3 protein: CAWRERGLSGYTF. The CDR3 DNA follows: TGTGCCTGGAGGGAAAGAGGGTTGAGTGGCTACACCTTC.

The gene calls are TRBV12-5 and TRBJ2-3; 10 nucleotides align to TRBD2. J gave up 3 bases and V 1 base, and 4 bases lay outside the gene matches. CDR1 and CDR2 from the germline V gene are LGHNT and FRNRAP. The CDR3 has 16 amino acids. CDR3 amino acids: CASGLASGRGTDTQYF. The DNA for the CDR3 is TGTGCTAGTGGTTTGGCTAGCGGGAGAGGGACAGATACGCAGTATTTT.

The chain employs TRBV11-2 and TRBJ1-5; D perhaps matches TRBD1 (5 bases). CDR3 length equals 13 residues. Deletions cut 4 bases from V and 6 bases from J, with 10 bases between. Germline V gene sequence: CDR1 SGHAT, CDR2 FQNNGV. The CDR3 sequence: CASSSRVGQPQHF. CDR3 bases: TGTGCCAGCAGCTCCAGGGTGGGTCAGCCCCAGCATTTT. Full variable domain (remainder filled in from reference TRBV11-2 and TRBJ1-5): EAGVAQSPRYKIIEKRQSVAFWCNPISGHATLYWYQQILGQGPKLLIQFQNNGVVDDSQLPKDRFSAERLKGVDSTLKIQPAKLEDSAVYLCASSSRVGQPQHFGDGTRLSIL.

CDR3: CASSPRGHAAEAFF. CDR3 bases: TGTGCCAGCAGCCCAAGGGGGCATGCTGCTGAAGCTTTCTTT. The chain uses TRBV5-6 and TRBJ1-1; 7 nucleotides line up with TRBD1. CDR3 size: 14 residues. Germline CDR1 is SGHDT and CDR2 is YYEEEE. J was trimmed by 6 bases and V by 4 bases; bases with no gene match: 9.

This clone was seen a single time. The rearrangement joins TRBV18 to TRBJ1-1; a possible D gene is TRBD1 (6 bases). From germline, CDR1 is KGHSH and CDR2 LQKENI. V gave up 2 bases and J gave up 1 base, with 11 bases separating them. The CDR3 runs 15 residues. The CDR3 coding sequence is TGTGCCAGCTCACCAGGGGGCGCGAGGAACACTGAAGCTTTCTTT. It is translated as CASSPGGARNTEAFF.

The V gene is TRBV7-2, the J gene TRBJ2-1; 9 bases align to TRBD2. Per the germline V gene, CDR1 is SGHTA and CDR2 is FQGNSA. This CDR3 comprises 16 residues. Unmatched junction bases numbered 7, after V lost 1 base and J lost 6 bases. The DNA for the CDR3 is TGTGCCAGCAGCTTAGATAGCGGGAGACCCGTCAATGAGCAGTTCTTC. Translating it yields CASSLDSGRPVNEQFF.

This chain links TRBV27 with TRBJ1-1, with D maybe TRBD1 (6 bases). The length of the CDR3 is 14 residues. CDR1 MNHEY and CDR2 SMNVEV come from the germline V gene (reference sequence). Trimming stripped 5 bases from V and 6 bases from J, with 16 bases between. Here the CDR3 reads CASSALQGSPEAFF. The CDR3 bases are TGTGCCAGCAGTGCCCTACAGGGTTCCCCTGAAGCTTTCTTT.

CDR3 amino acids: CSVDFQSGQVNTEAFF. In DNA form, the CDR3 reads TGCAGCGTTGATTTTCAGTCGGGACAGGTGAACACTGAAGCTTTCTTT. The rearrangement joins TRBV29-1 to TRBJ1-1; 8 bases match TRBD1. The ends lost 3 bases at V and 0 bases at J; junction bases unmatched: 9. Germline V gives CDR1 SQVTM, CDR2 ANQGSEA. CDR3 size: 16 residues.

The rearrangement joins TRBV27 to TRBJ2-7; possible D gene TRBD2, 6 bases. CDR3 length equals 15 residues. Germline CDR1 reads MNHEY; CDR2 reads SMNVEV (reference sequence). With 3 bases removed from V and 0 bases from J, the gap between germline ends came to 12 bases. CDR3 region: CASSFGAGYSYEQYF. CDR3 sequence (DNA): TGTGCCAGCAGTTTCGGGGCGGGGTACTCCTACGAGCAGTACTTC.

The rearrangement uses TRBV11-2 and TRBJ2-7; 11 bases are a match to TRBD2. CDR1 SGHAT and CDR2 FQNNGV come from the germline V gene. V lost 2 bases to trimming and J lost 0 bases; unmatched junction nucleotides: 9. CDR3 length: 18 residues. CDR3 region: CASSLRSSGRWGSYEQYF. DNA for the CDR3: TGTGCCAGCAGCTTAAGATCTAGCGGGAGGTGGGGCTCCTACGAGCAGTACTTC.

The chain joins TRBV29-1 to TRBJ2-5, with 10 bases that match TRBD1. V lost 3 bases, J lost 5 bases, and 9 bases stayed unmatched. Per germline, CDR1 SQVTM and CDR2 ANQGSEA. The CDR3 has 15 residues. The CDR3 protein is CSVDGGQGFRETQYF. The CDR3 bases are TGCAGCGTTGACGGGGGACAGGGGTTTAGGGAGACCCAGTACTTC.

V usage is TRBV27 and J usage is TRBJ2-1; TRBD1 is a possible D gene (5 bases). V was shortened by 5 bases and J by 9 bases, with 14 bases between the two germline ends. Germline loops: CDR1 MNHEY, CDR2 SMNVEV (reference sequence). The CDR3 loop spans 13 amino acids. In nucleotides, the CDR3 is TGTGCCAGCAGTCTGGATCGTAGGGGTGAGCAGTTCTTC. Protein product: CASSLDRRGEQFF.

This rearrangement joins TRBV5-4 to TRBJ2-1; D may correspond to TRBD1 or TRBD2 (5 bases each). This CDR3 is 13 amino acids long. Trimming took off 5 bases at V and 8 bases at J, with 14 bases between the two ends. The germline V gene encodes CDR1 SGHNT and CDR2 YYREEE (reference sequence). The chain's CDR3 is CASRSHGADEQFF. The DNA of the CDR3 is TGTGCCAGCAGAAGCCACGGGGCCGATGAGCAGTTCTTC.

This chain links TRBV2 with TRBJ2-1; weak D call: TRBD1 (7 bases). The germline CDR1 and CDR2 sequences are SNHLY and FYNNEI. V was cut by 2 bases and J by 7 bases, with 15 bases left in between. The CDR3 totals 15 residues. CDR3: CASSEQGGARNEQFF. The CDR3 nucleotides are TGTGCCAGCAGTGAACAGGGGGGCGCACGGAATGAGCAGTTCTTC.

V usage is TRBV6-2 or TRBV6-3 and J usage is TRBJ2-7, with TRBD1 matching 7 bases. The trim removed 6 bases at V and 1 base at J, leaving 9 bases unmatched. This CDR3 has 15 amino acids. Per the germline V gene, CDR1 is MNHEY and CDR2 is SVGEGT. The chain's CDR3 is CASSTDRVLSYEQYF. CDR3 nucleotide sequence: TGTGCCAGCAGCACCGACAGGGTTCTATCCTACGAGCAGTACTTC.

V gene TRBV20-1 combines with J gene TRBJ2-5; D call uncertain. V shed 3 bases and J shed 2 bases, with 4 bases lying between them. The germline V gene encodes CDR1 DFQATT and CDR2 SNEGSKA (reference sequence). CDR3 length: 11 residues. CDR3 amino acids: CSARRQETQYF. The CDR3 DNA reads TGCAGTGCTAGGCGGCAAGAGACCCAGTACTTC.

The chain recombines TRBV2 with TRBJ2-1; the match to TRBD1 covers 7 bases. This CDR3 contains 16 residues. Per germline, CDR1 SNHLY and CDR2 FYNNEI. The J segment lost 0 bases and the V segment lost 6 bases, leaving 8 bases of the junction unmatched. Written as DNA, the CDR3 is TGTGCCAGCAGGAAACAGTCAGGGGGCTCCTACAATGAGCAGTTCTTC. Translating gives CASRKQSGGSYNEQFF. Combining the CDR3 with reference TRBV2 and TRBJ2-1 gives the whole variable domain EPEVTQTPSHQVTQMGQEVILRCVPISNHLYFYWYRQILGQKVEFLVSFYNNEISEKSEIFDDQFSVERPDGSNFTLKIRSTKLEDSAMYFCASRKQSGGSYNEQFFGPGTRLTVL.

The chain couples TRBV2 to TRBJ1-1; D possibly corresponds to TRBD1 (5 bases). CDR3 size: 14 residues. Germline CDR1 reads SNHLY; CDR2 reads FYNNEI. The V end lost 6 bases, the J end lost 0 bases, and 11 bases lay between the germline ends. The chain's CDR3 is CASRRQLMNTEAFF. In DNA, the CDR3 is TGTGCCAGCAGAAGACAGCTCATGAACACTGAAGCTTTCTTT.

The chain recombines TRBV12-5 with TRBJ2-3, with D perhaps matching TRBD2 (7 bases). Between the trimmed V and J ends, which lost 8 bases and 4 bases, there was a span of 25 bases. CDR1 and CDR2 from the germline V gene are LGHNT and FRNRAP. CDR3 length: 17 amino acids. This chain's CDR3 is CASSPSLGGPGADTQYF. CDR3 coding DNA: TGTGCTAGTTCCCCCTCCTTGGGGGGGCCAGGCGCAGATACGCAGTATTTT.